The 8 T cell receptor beta chains in this list originate from one sample, sequenced in a study of persistence of HIV-infected CD4 T cells. The immunoSEQ assay was version 4, run in survey mode. TCRdb's table, derived via immunoSEQ multiplex PCR, lists solely in-frame clones and lacks some. The data show 15,000 to 20,000 clones, 75% to 85% seen once. The stimulus was lysate of CMV-infected fibroblasts, around 11 ug/mL. CD4+ T cells upregulating both CD40 ligand and CD69 were sorted as responding cells. Their specific antigens are unknown. Specimen: CD4+ T cells sorted from PBMCs after roughly 18-hour stimulation, collected from a patient who received antiretroviral therapy. The receptors shown here come from an adult man with HIV who was CMV-seropositive.

The chain is built from TRBV3-1 (or the pseudogene TRBV3-2) and TRBJ2-1; TRBD2 matches 9 bases. The CDR3 consists of 19 residues. V lost 1 base, J lost 0 bases, and 10 bases stayed unmatched. The V gene's germline CDR1 is LGHDT and CDR2 YNNKEL (reference sequence). The CDR3 DNA follows: TGTGCCAGCAGCCAAGGATACAGCGGGGGGCCTTACTCCTACAATGAGCAGTTCTTC. It yields the protein CASSQGYSGGPYSYNEQFF.

This clone is a singleton in its sample. The gene calls are TRBV5-1 and TRBJ1-3; no definite D call. Germline loops: CDR1 SGHRS, CDR2 YFSETQ. V lost 2 bases and J 2 bases, leaving 11 bases between the germline ends. The CDR3 has 15 amino acids. The CDR3 region has the DNA TGCGCCAGCAGCTTAACCACAGACCCTGGAAACACCATATATTTT. As protein: CASSLTTDPGNTIYF.

The rearrangement links TRBV19 to TRBJ1-2; TRBD1 matches 9 bases. CDR3 length: 16 amino acids. The V gene's germline CDR1 is LNHDA and CDR2 SQIVND (reference sequence). After removal of 3 bases from V and 8 bases from J, the junction contained 13 bases not matched to a gene. The CDR3 DNA follows: TGTGCCAGTAGTATTCCATCCGGACAGGGGAAGGAGGGCTACACCTTC. Translated, it gives CASSIPSGQGKEGYTF.

This rearrangement joins TRBV6-5 to TRBJ1-1, with 7 bases fitting TRBD1. The CDR3 covers 14 residues. The V gene's germline CDR1 is MNHEY and CDR2 SVGAGI. Trimming cost V 4 bases and J 4 bases; bases outside gene matches: 6. CDR3 region: CASSSPPGGTEAFF. For the CDR3, the DNA is TGTGCCAGCAGTTCGCCTCCAGGGGGCACTGAAGCTTTCTTT.

J is TRBJ1-1 and V is TRBV6-5; no definite D call. The CDR3 loop spans 14 amino acids. Germline loops: CDR1 MNHEY, CDR2 SVGAGI. V was cut by 6 bases and J by 1 base, with 12 bases left in between. CDR3 residues: CASRRGRGNTEAFF. The CDR3 DNA reads as TGTGCCAGCAGGAGAGGACGGGGGAACACTGAAGCTTTCTTT.

The chain employs TRBV3-1 (or the pseudogene TRBV3-2) and TRBJ1-4; maybe TRBD1 (5 bases). The V end lost 4 bases, the J end lost 8 bases, and 17 bases lay between the germline ends. Germline values: CDR1 LGHDT, CDR2 YNNKEL (reference sequence). The CDR3 is 15 amino acids. The CDR3 DNA is TGTGCCAGCAGCCTCCGGAGGGGCCTCGGGGAAAAACTGTTTTTT. Residues: CASSLRRGLGEKLFF.

The gene calls are TRBV2 and TRBJ2-1; TRBD2 matches 16 bases. Germline CDR1 SNHLY, CDR2 FYNNEI. This CDR3 comprises 16 residues. With V trimmed by 4 bases and J by 7 bases, 4 bases remained unmatched. The DNA for the CDR3 is TGTGCCAGCAGTGCCTCGGGACTAGCGGGGGGGAATGAGCAGTTCTTC. The encoded protein is CASSASGLAGGNEQFF.

The sample holds one count of this clone. The J gene is TRBJ1-4, the V gene TRBV18; perhaps TRBD1 as D (5 bases). The V gene lost 3 bases and the J gene lost 0 bases, with 5 bases spanning the gap. The CDR3 has 14 residues. Looked up from germline, CDR1 is KGHSH and CDR2 is LQKENI. CDR3 loop: CASSPGATNEKLFF. CDR3 DNA sequence: TGTGCCAGCTCACCGGGGGCAACTAATGAAAAACTGTTTTTT.